One T cell receptor beta chain is described in this entry. Its target is not known. A second PCR of 7 to 11 cycles used a sample-barcoded 5' primer and a J-beta primer mix. Via MiXCR, TCRdb re-called the 5' RACE reads, giving one row per CDR3 protein. Of about 780,000 distinct CDR3 sequences listed, about 47% are singletons. CDR1 is SGDLS and CDR2 is YYNGEE in the germline V gene. The CDR3 covers 13 residues. V was clipped by 0 bases and J by 6 bases, with 10 bases between them. The sample comes from a study of blood T cells in healthy people across ages. Points from the study as a whole: A conclusive naive versus antigen-experienced comparison was prevented by the unsorted PBMCs.

The V gene is TRBV9, the J gene TRBJ2-7; no clear D gene. The sequence derives from a man older than 75 in good health. Sequencing was carried out using blood. This CDR3 is CASSVGKSGEQYF. The CDR3 region has the DNA TGTGCCAGCAGCGTAGGAAAGTCTGGCGAGCAGTACTTC.